Listed here are 29 T cell receptor beta chains from one sample, sequenced in a study of PD-L1 blockade in urothelial cancer. Method: immunoSEQ multiplex PCR; TCRdb's copy keeps in-frame clones and lacks some. The sample lists just under 30,000 clones, 85% to 90% occurring once. The sample in question was PBMCs, obtained around atezolizumab (anti-PD-L1) treatment. These receptors all stem from a man aged 50-60 years with urothelial cancer.

This clone was picked up one time. V is TRBV19 and J is TRBJ1-2, with 9 bases fitting TRBD1. Germline values: CDR1 LNHDA, CDR2 SQIVND (reference sequence). With V trimmed by 1 base and J by 4 bases, 4 bases remained unmatched. CDR3 length: 15 amino acids. The CDR3 is CASSIVGQGSYGYTF. In DNA form, the CDR3 reads TGTGCCAGTAGTATAGTCGGACAGGGGAGCTATGGCTACACCTTC.

V gene TRBV29-1 combines with J gene TRBJ1-4; 8 bases line up with TRBD1. Germline V gene sequence: CDR1 SQVTM, CDR2 ANQGSEA. This CDR3 spans 13 amino acids. Unmatched junction bases numbered 5, after V lost 5 bases and J lost 6 bases. This CDR3 reads CSVNRGLDEKLFF. Written as DNA, the CDR3 is TGCAGCGTTAACAGGGGGTTGGATGAAAAACTGTTTTTT.

The chain is built from TRBV2 and TRBJ2-7; no definite D call. The CDR3 runs to 14 residues. Germline assignment: CDR1 SNHLY and CDR2 FYNNEI. V lost 4 bases and J lost 1, with 11 bases in between. The chain's CDR3 is CASSGGVPSYEQYF. The CDR3 nucleotides are TGTGCCAGCAGTGGAGGCGTCCCTTCCTACGAGCAGTACTTC.

The CDR3 sequence: CASSLGDRYEQYF. Written as DNA, the CDR3 is TGTGCCAGCAGCTTAGGGGACAGATACGAGCAGTACTTC. The chain employs TRBV7-2 and TRBJ2-7; 7 bases line up with TRBD1. The CDR3 loop spans 13 amino acids. Germline V gene lookup returns CDR1 SGHTA and CDR2 FQGNSA. The V segment lost 1 base and the J segment 4 bases; nucleotides outside the gene matches: 1.

This chain's CDR3 is CASSFLAGESTDTQYF. CDR3 DNA: TGTGCCAGCAGTTTTCTAGCGGGGGAGAGCACAGATACGCAGTATTTT. This rearrangement joins TRBV6-5 to TRBJ2-3, with TRBD2 identical over 10 bases. Germline V gene sequence: CDR1 MNHEY, CDR2 SVGAGI. This CDR3 has 16 amino acids. With 4 bases clipped from V and 0 bases from J, the junction kept 4 bases outside the gene matches.

This chain connects TRBV11-3 to TRBJ2-3; tentative D call: TRBD1 (5 bases). V was clipped by 2 bases and J by 2 bases, with 14 bases between them. Germline CDR1 is SGHNT and CDR2 is YENEEA. This CDR3 contains 16 residues. The CDR3 DNA is TGTGCCAGCAGCTTAAGGGGTGAATCTGCCACAGATACGCAGTATTTT. Residues: CASSLRGESATDTQYF.

The gene calls are TRBV29-1 and TRBJ2-7; TRBD1 matches 10 bases. The germline gives CDR1 SQVTM, CDR2 ANQGSEA. V lost 6 bases and J lost 2; bases outside the gene matches: 7. The CDR3 is 14 residues long. The DNA for the CDR3 is TGCAGCGTCGGACAGGGGGTAGGGGCCTACGAGCAGTACTTC. Protein sequence: CSVGQGVGAYEQYF.

In its sample, this clone was seen once. The rearrangement joins TRBV7-7 to TRBJ2-5, with 7 bases that match TRBD1. CDR3 length: 15 residues. The germline V gene has CDR1 SSHAT and CDR2 FNYEAQ (reference sequence). V shed 4 bases and J 9 bases; nucleotides not matched to a gene: 14. CDR3 sequence: CASSSRQGGEGPQYF. The CDR3 coding sequence is TGTGCCAGCAGCTCGAGACAGGGTGGCGAGGGTCCCCAGTACTTC.

V gene TRBV29-1 combines with J gene TRBJ2-5; tentatively, D is TRBD2 (7 bases). CDR1 and CDR2 from the germline V gene are SQVTM and ANQGSEA. The CDR3 is 12 amino acids. V dropped 4 bases and J dropped 6 bases, with 12 bases sitting between them. The CDR3 coding sequence is TGCAGCGTTGTGGGCGGGGGCAAGACCCAGTACTTC. Translated, it gives CSVVGGGKTQYF.

This rearrangement joins TRBV7-3 to TRBJ1-6; TRBD1 matches 11 bases. The CDR3 covers 14 residues. The V segment lost 5 bases and the J segment 9 bases; nucleotides outside the gene matches: 3. CDR1 is SGHTA and CDR2 is FQGTGA in the germline V gene. CDR3 residues: CASSGTGGSSPLHF. The CDR3 DNA reads as TGTGCCAGCAGCGGGACAGGGGGATCTTCACCCCTCCACTTT.

V gene TRBV4-1 combines with J gene TRBJ1-1, with 9 bases lining up with TRBD1. This CDR3 spans 15 amino acids. CDR1 and CDR2 from the germline V gene are MGHRA and YSYEKL. V shed 0 bases, J shed 10 bases, and the junction held 9 bases outside the gene matches. The CDR3 DNA is TGCGCCAGCAGCCAAGATACACAGGGGGCGCGCGGAGCTTTCTTT. It codes for CASSQDTQGARGAFF.

This chain links TRBV5-6 with TRBJ2-7, with D hard to call. Looked up from germline, CDR1 is SGHDT and CDR2 is YYEEEE. V was shortened by 0 bases and J by 1 base, with 8 bases between the two germline ends. The length of the CDR3 is 14 residues. Here the CDR3 reads CASSLAQASYEQYF. The CDR3 DNA reads TGTGCCAGCAGCTTGGCGCAGGCGTCCTACGAGCAGTACTTC.

In this sample, this clone turned up once. This sequence joins TRBV6-5 and TRBJ1-2, with D possibly matching TRBD1 (6 bases). Germline CDR1 reads MNHEY; CDR2 reads SVGAGI. The length of the CDR3 is 15 residues. The V end was cut by 5 bases, the J end by 2 bases, with 15 bases between. This CDR3 reads CASSALGGPNYGYTF. The CDR3 nucleotides are TGTGCCAGCAGTGCCCTGGGGGGGCCCAACTATGGCTACACCTTC.

V gene TRBV5-1 combines with J gene TRBJ1-1, with TRBD1 matching over 7 bases. Per germline, CDR1 SGHRS and CDR2 YFSETQ. V lost 0 bases and J lost 3; bases outside the gene matches: 8. This CDR3 is built from 16 residues. DNA of the CDR3: TGCGCCAGCAGCTTGGCCTTAAGGGGGCCGGACACTGAAGCTTTCTTT. This sequence encodes CASSLALRGPDTEAFF.

This clone came up once. The rearrangement links TRBV23-1 to TRBJ2-7; maybe TRBD2 (6 bases). TRBV23-1 is treated as an ORF (open reading frame) with a function not yet certain. The CDR3 contains 14 residues. Trimming took 4 bases from V and 6 from J, leaving 16 bases between them. The CDR3 loop reads CASSRGGVGCEQYF. The CDR3 region has the DNA TGCGCCAGCAGTCGGGGAGGCGTCGGCTGCGAGCAGTACTTC.

The J gene is TRBJ2-1, the V gene TRBV5-6; 7 positions agree with TRBD2. Germline V gene lookup returns CDR1 SGHDT and CDR2 YYEEEE. The length of the CDR3 is 13 residues. V trimming: 3 bases; J trimming: 5 bases; junction bases outside the gene matches: 2. The CDR3 sequence is CASSYGTNNEQFF. CDR3 DNA sequence: TGTGCCAGCAGCTACGGGACTAACAATGAGCAGTTCTTC.

The V gene is TRBV7-9, the J gene TRBJ2-5, with TRBD1 matching over 8 bases. The CDR3 has 15 residues. CDR1 SEHNR and CDR2 FQNEAQ come from the germline V gene (reference sequence). With V trimmed by 5 bases and J by 2 bases, 7 bases remained unmatched. The CDR3 here is CASSVPGTGQETQYF. CDR3 sequence (DNA): TGTGCCAGCAGCGTACCGGGGACAGGACAAGAGACCCAGTACTTC.

This clone is a singleton in its sample. The rearrangement links TRBV27 to TRBJ2-5; 7 bases fit TRBD2. The V gene end was trimmed by 8 bases and the J gene end by 5 bases; junction bases not matched to a gene: 14. The V gene's germline CDR1 is MNHEY and CDR2 SMNVEV (reference sequence). CDR3 length: 15 residues. The CDR3 region is CASSWGGVGPETQYF. In DNA form, the CDR3 reads TGTGCCAGCTCTTGGGGGGGGGTAGGTCCGGAGACCCAGTACTTC.

V usage is TRBV30 and J usage is TRBJ1-1; 10 bases line up with TRBD1. Germline values: CDR1 GTSNPN, CDR2 SVGIG (reference sequence). Trimming at V came to 7 bases and at J to 1 base, leaving 12 bases not matched to a gene. CDR3 length equals 16 residues. The CDR3 here is CASKRDRGWTNTEAFF. Here the CDR3 DNA reads TGTGCCTCAAAAAGGGACAGGGGATGGACGAACACTGAAGCTTTCTTT.

The rearrangement links TRBV7-6 to TRBJ2-3; 12 bases align to TRBD2. CDR1 and CDR2 (germline): SGHVS, FNYEAQ. With V trimmed by 4 bases and J by 5 bases, 7 bases remained unmatched. The CDR3 consists of 16 residues. The CDR3 DNA reads as TGTGCCAGCAGCTCCGCCCTAGCGGGGGGGCAAGATACGCAGTATTTT. As protein: CASSSALAGGQDTQYF.

This CDR3 is CASSFPGTAQETQYF. CDR3 nucleotides: TGTGCCAGCAGCTTCCCCGGGACAGCCCAAGAGACCCAGTACTTC. This chain connects TRBV7-6 to TRBJ2-5; TRBD1 matches 7 bases. J gave up 1 base and V 3 bases, and 5 bases lay outside the gene matches. Germline V gene lookup returns CDR1 SGHVS and CDR2 FNYEAQ. The CDR3 is 15 residues long.

This rearrangement joins TRBV19 to TRBJ2-7; possible D gene TRBD2, 6 bases. The V gene's germline CDR1 is LNHDA and CDR2 SQIVND (reference sequence). This CDR3 region has 12 residues. V was shortened by 5 bases and J by 6 bases, with 11 bases between the two germline ends. As DNA, the CDR3 is TGTGCCAGTAGTCCTTCGGGGGTCGAGCAGTACTTC. As protein: CASSPSGVEQYF.

The chain couples TRBV21-1 to TRBJ2-7; the D segment call TRBD1 is taken from the table without a DNA check. TRBV21-1 is reported as a pseudogene. The length of the CDR3 is 15 residues. CDR3 loop: CASSTQTGRVYEQYF. The CDR3 DNA sequence: TGTGCCAGCAGCACCCAGACAGGAAGGGTCTACGAGCAGTACTTC.

The V and J genes are TRBV27 and TRBJ1-2; D may be TRBD1 (5 bases). The CDR3 contains 15 residues. Germline lookup yields CDR1 MNHEY and CDR2 SMNVEV (reference sequence). V lost 0 bases and J 8 bases, leaving 16 bases between the germline ends. The CDR3 loop is CASSLSIKGSRGYTF. Written as DNA, the CDR3 is TGTGCCAGCAGTTTATCGATCAAGGGGTCCCGCGGCTACACCTTC.

The V gene is TRBV25-1, the J gene TRBJ2-3; D possibly corresponds to TRBD2 (5 bases). Germline assignment: CDR1 MGHDK and CDR2 SYGVNS. V was pared by 3 bases and J by 2 bases, with 9 bases between. The CDR3 spans 14 residues. CDR3 sequence (DNA): TGTGCCAGCAGTGATGCCGGGAACACAGATACGCAGTATTTT. Encoded protein: CASSDAGNTDTQYF.

This chain links TRBV16 with TRBJ2-7, with D possibly TRBD1 on 6 matching bases. The CDR3 runs to 14 residues. Trimming pared 3 bases from V and 3 bases from J, leaving 12 bases between. Per the germline V gene, CDR1 is KGHSY and CDR2 is FQNENV. The CDR3 sequence: CASSQAGTLYEQYF. As DNA, the CDR3 is TGTGCCAGCAGCCAGGCCGGGACACTCTACGAGCAGTACTTC.

This clone was seen just once. The chain employs TRBV5-1 and TRBJ1-5; 7 nucleotides match TRBD1. This CDR3 has 13 amino acids. Germline V gene sequence: CDR1 SGHRS, CDR2 YFSETQ. Losses at the gene ends were 4 bases for V and 4 bases for J; bases not matched to a gene: 2. The CDR3 is CASSLTGNQPQHF. In DNA, the CDR3 is TGCGCCAGCAGCCTGACAGGGAATCAGCCCCAGCATTTT.

This clone was picked up a small number of times. The V call is TRBV5-3, the J call TRBJ1-5; TRBD1 matches at 10 bases. TRBV5-3 is an open reading frame whose function is uncertain. Germline trimming cut 3 bases from V and 8 bases from J; bases unmatched to any gene: 11. CDR3 length: 16 amino acids. This chain's CDR3 is CARSCPGTGAGEPQHF. CDR3 nucleotides: TGTGCCAGAAGCTGTCCCGGGACAGGGGCCGGGGAGCCCCAGCATTTT.

The gene calls are TRBV2 and TRBJ1-1; TRBD1 is a possible D gene (5 bases). The germline V gene has CDR1 SNHLY and CDR2 FYNNEI. CDR3 length equals 15 residues. Trimming shortened V by 6 bases and J by 0 bases, and 14 bases separated the two germline ends. The CDR3 bases are TGTGCCAGCAGCCCAAGGACAAGTATGAACACTGAAGCTTTCTTT. This gives the protein CASSPRTSMNTEAFF.